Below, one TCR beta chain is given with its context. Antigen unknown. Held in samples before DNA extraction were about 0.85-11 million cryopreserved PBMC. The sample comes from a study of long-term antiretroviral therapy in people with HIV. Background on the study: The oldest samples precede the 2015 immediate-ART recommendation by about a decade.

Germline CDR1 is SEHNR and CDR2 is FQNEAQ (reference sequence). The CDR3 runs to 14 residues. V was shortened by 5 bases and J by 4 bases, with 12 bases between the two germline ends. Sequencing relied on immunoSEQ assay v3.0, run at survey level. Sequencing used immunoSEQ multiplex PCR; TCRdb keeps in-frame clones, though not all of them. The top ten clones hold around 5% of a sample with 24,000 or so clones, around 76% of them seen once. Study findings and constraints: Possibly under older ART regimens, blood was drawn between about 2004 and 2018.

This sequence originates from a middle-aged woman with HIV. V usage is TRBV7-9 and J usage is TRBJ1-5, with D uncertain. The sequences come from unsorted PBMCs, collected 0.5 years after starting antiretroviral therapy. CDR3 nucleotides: TGTGCCAGCAGCCCTCTGGGAGAAAATCAGCCCCAGCATTTT. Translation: CASSPLGENQPQHF.